The clone carrying this T cell receptor (beta chain) occurred many times. Antigen: not known. The sample comes from a study of early T cells in non-severe SARS-CoV-2 infection. The overall study: Unsorted whole-blood RNA was sequenced in bulk, leaving chains unpaired. Whole-study results and caveats: VDJdb-based matching was biased toward anti-spike CD8 responses and missed private and CD4 specificities.

Attachment of unique molecular identifiers to individual cDNA molecules was performed. TCRdb reprocessed the 5' RACE reads with MiXCR, giving one entry per CDR3 protein. The sample records some 75,000 distinct CDR3 sequences, roughly 15% being singletons. The germline V gene has CDR1 SEHNR and CDR2 FQNEAQ (reference sequence). Deletions cut 5 bases from V and 5 bases from J, with 18 bases between. The CDR3 runs to 15 residues. Source material: whole blood. This clonotype was sampled from an adult who was a healthcare worker with PCR-confirmed SARS-CoV-2 infection or an uninfected control (not recorded which). The chain is built from TRBV7-9 and TRBJ2-5, with a tentative D call TRBD1 (6 bases). Here the CDR3 reads CASSEASGVSETQYF. CDR3 nucleotide sequence: TGTGCCAGCAGCGAGGCCTCAGGGGTCTCGGAGACCCAGTACTTC.